These 7 T cell receptor beta chains came from one sample sequenced in a study of T-cell reconstitution after alpha-beta-depleted transplantation in children. Preparation of the TCRbeta library used unique molecular identifiers. TCRdb recomputed calls from the PCR reads with MiXCR, one row per CDR3 protein. The profile shows hundreds of thousands of distinct CDR3 sequences, approximately 19% of them singletons. The sample in question was PBMCs, mostly from graft donor cells, obtained 360 days after TCRalphabeta/CD19-depleted stem cell transplant. These receptors were taken from a male patient aged 2 to 10 who had a stem cell transplant for acute lymphoblastic leukemia, so the T cells may come from the graft donor.

This sequence joins TRBV6-1 and TRBJ2-2, with D perhaps matching TRBD2 (5 bases). The CDR3 sequence is 15 residues long. Germline CDR1 is MNHNS and CDR2 is SASEGT. Trimming took 8 bases from V and 0 from J, leaving 13 bases between them. The CDR3 nucleotides are TGTGCCAGCCCCCCTCCGGGAACGAACACCGGGGAGCTGTTTTTT. It translates to CASPPPGTNTGELFF.

This chain joins TRBV20-1 and TRBJ2-7; possibly TRBD2 for D (5 bases). The CDR3 runs to 11 residues. Germline assignment: CDR1 DFQATT and CDR2 SNEGSKA (reference sequence). The V end was cut by 5 bases, the J end by 6 bases, with 11 bases between. The CDR3 DNA reads TGCAGTGCTGAGAACCGGGGCGAGCAGTACTTC. Its translation: CSAENRGEQYF.

This clonotype has just a few counts. J is TRBJ2-1 and V is TRBV27; TRBD1 might be the D (6 bases). V lost 5 bases to trimming and J lost 5 bases, with 13 bases between them. Germline lookup yields CDR1 MNHEY and CDR2 SMNVEV (reference sequence). This CDR3 has 14 amino acids. CDR3 DNA sequence: TGTGCCAGCAGTGCCGGACAGTACAACAATGAGCAGTTCTTC. Translating gives CASSAGQYNNEQFF.

This clonotype was picked up a small number of times. The chain recombines TRBV7-6 with TRBJ2-7, with D unclear. V shed 5 bases and J shed 2 bases, with 19 bases lying between them. Germline values: CDR1 SGHVS, CDR2 FNYEAQ. This CDR3 is 16 amino acids long. For the CDR3, the DNA is TGTGCCAGCAGCCACCAACTACTTCCGAACCCCTACGAGCAGTACTTC. Protein: CASSHQLLPNPYEQYF. Full variable domain (remainder filled in from reference TRBV7-6 and TRBJ2-7): GAGVSQSPRYKVTKRGQDVALRCDPISGHVSLYWYRQALGQGPEFLTYFNYEAQQDKSGLPNDRFSAERPEGSISTLTIQRTEQRDSAMYRCASSHQLLPNPYEQYFGPGTRLTVT.

This clonotype has just a few counts. The chain couples TRBV7-6 to TRBJ2-3; TRBD2 matches at 12 bases. CDR3 length equals 17 residues. Germline V gene lookup returns CDR1 SGHVS and CDR2 FNYEAQ. V lost 4 bases to trimming and J lost 3 bases; unmatched junction nucleotides: 8. CDR3 DNA sequence: TGTGCCAGCAGCTCGGGACTAGCGGGCCCCGGTACAGATACGCAGTATTTT. Translated, it gives CASSSGLAGPGTDTQYF.

CDR3 bases: TGTGCCAGCAGTTTAAAGGTCTACGAGCAGTACTTC. Translated, it gives CASSLKVYEQYF. The chain recombines TRBV12-3 or TRBV12-4 with TRBJ2-7; the D is unclear. The germline V and J ends were trimmed by 2 bases and 3 bases, with 5 bases remaining between them. The CDR3 covers 12 residues.

This clonotype came up a few times. The chain carries TRBV19 and TRBJ2-1, with D unclear. Germline lookup yields CDR1 LNHDA and CDR2 SQIVND (reference sequence). The CDR3 has 15 amino acids. Trimming shortened V by 5 bases and J by 4 bases, and 15 bases separated the two germline ends. The CDR3 coding sequence is TGTGCCAGTAGTCAAATCCGCCCTCTGTACAATGAGCAGTTCTTC. Translating gives CASSQIRPLYNEQFF.